Sequencing of this TCR beta chain was carried out in a study of CXCR3-negative and CXCR3-positive naive CD8 T cells. About the research overall: Per library, roughly 1.4 +/- 0.3 million reads; 130 million to 150 million TRB reads overall.

The CDR3 spans 15 residues. Germline CDR1 and CDR2: KGHDR and SFDVKD. Findings and limits, study-wide: Naive CXCR3-positive cells had TRB CDR3s more hydrophobic than those of CXCR3-negative naive cells.

Libraries of TRB cDNA were made by 5' RACE and carried UMIs. For each CDR3 protein, TCRdb gives one entry from its re-call of the 5' RACE reads, without DNA. The ten top clones account for approximately 0.27%, within a sample of 120,000 to 150,000 distinct CDR3 sequences. Note on this clonotype: Its antigen is undetermined.

This chain joins TRBV24-1 and TRBJ2-1. The receptor comes from a human donor in good health. Some clones in this sample may be carry-over from other donors' samples. Sequencing input: naive CXCR3+ CD8+ T cells from blood. Described subset: CD45RO-CCR7+CD27+CD95- naive CD8+ T cells expressing CXCR3 (TNR3+). Here the CDR3 reads CATSDRRLLYNEQFF.